This T cell receptor (beta chain) was recorded in a study of blood T cells in healthy people across ages. This clonotype was observed a single time. Through a sample-barcoded 5' primer and a J-beta primer mix, a second PCR was run for roughly 7 to 11 cycles. Each CDR3 protein gets one entry after TCRdb re-called the 5' RACE reads with MiXCR. The sample has about 700,000 distinct CDR3 sequences; about 34% are singletons. Germline loops: CDR1 SQVTM, CDR2 ANQGSEA. The CDR3 loop spans 12 amino acids. Trimming pared 8 bases from V and 7 bases from J, leaving 17 bases between. This chain uses TRBV29-1 with TRBJ2-5; D might be TRBD2 (5 bases). Sequencing was done on a sample of blood. The clonotype originates from a woman of 80 years or more in good health. The CDR3 sequence is CSSRALEGTQYF. The CDR3 bases are TGCAGCTCCCGGGCCCTAGAGGGGACCCAGTACTTC.